The rows below give T cell receptor beta chains drawn from one sample of a study of shared T cell receptors in the human thymus. Profiled with immunoSEQ multiplex PCR; TCRdb holds only in-frame clones, not every one. The table includes 600,000 to 900,000 clones, roughly 88% detected once. These data were likewise used in another study, on human thymus T cells.

The sequencing input was thymocytes. All receptors derive from a girl under three years old with a congenital heart defect. Each CDR3 is given with its conserved first and last residue. The D gene is left open where the match is weak. For some rows the clone size is stated as once, few or many, or as a class when expanded; others skip it.

>TRBD1|TRBV5-5|-|TRBJ1-2
CASSLTGGTGDYGYTF
TGTGCCAGCAGCTTGACGGGCGGGACAGGGGACTATGGCTACACCTTC
>-|TRBV6-5|-|TRBJ1-1
CASSDSGGNTEAFF
TGTGCCAGCAGTGATTCGGGGGGGAACACTGAAGCTTTCTTT
>-|TRBV19|-|TRBJ1-2
CASSAPREPGPGYGYTF
TGTGCCAGTAGTGCCCCCCGTGAACCAGGGCCAGGCTATGGCTACACCTTC
>-|TRBV7-9|few|TRBJ1-3
CASSLPKGHSVSGNTIYF
TGTGCCAGCAGCCTCCCCAAGGGCCATAGCGTCTCTGGAAACACCATATATTTT
>-|TRBV9|-|TRBJ1-6
CASSVVQGSPLHF
TGTGCCAGCAGCGTAGTTCAGGGGTCCCCCCTCCACTTT
>-|TRBV7-9|-|TRBJ1-6
CASSPRGGGNSPLHF
TGTGCCAGCAGCCCAAGGGGAGGAGGGAATTCACCCCTCCACTTT
>TRBD2|TRBV11-3|-|TRBJ2-2
CASSPRAGCTGELFF
TGTGCCAGCAGCCCAAGAGCGGGGTGTACCGGGGAGCTGTTTTTT
>-|TRBV7-9|-|TRBJ2-7
CASSLGQFLNEQYF
TGTGCCAGCAGCTTGGGCCAGTTTCTCAACGAGCAGTACTTC
>TRBD1|TRBV19|-|TRBJ1-4
CASKGDRTDNNEKLFF
TGTGCCAGTAAAGGGGACAGGACAGACAATAATGAAAAACTGTTTTTT
>-|TRBV5-1|-|TRBJ2-7
CASSFQTAAVYEQYF
TGCGCCAGCAGCTTCCAGACCGCGGCTGTTTACGAGCAGTACTTC
>-|TRBV9|-|TRBJ1-3
CASRANSGNTIYF
TGTGCCAGCAGGGCAAACTCTGGAAACACCATATATTTT
>-|TRBV4-3|-|TRBJ2-7
CASSQDLGGPSYEQYF
TGCGCCAGCAGCCAAGATCTCGGGGGACCCTCCTACGAGCAGTACTTC
>-|TRBV4-2|-|TRBJ2-5
CASSQDSGLQETQYF
TGTGCCAGCAGCCAAGATTCCGGACTCCAAGAGACCCAGTACTTC